This T cell receptor (beta chain) was observed in a study of technical replicates of blood from several donors listed by TCRdb under 2017. Library method: the immunoSEQ multiplex PCR assay. TCRdb re-hosts the immuneACCESS table, in-frame sequences only. Its copies lack some clones; in the studies checked, an unresolved V gene accounts for under half of them, and the cause for the rest is not known. For this sample there are 70,000 to 85,000 clones; 92% appear just once. Less than 0.5% of the sample is in the top ten clones. The cysteine opens and the phenylalanine closes a CDR3 of 13 amino acids. Only CDR3 DNA remains: 39 bases, in frame from the first base. As encoded in the germline V gene (reference sequence), CDR1 is GTSNPN while CDR2 is SVGIG. V loses 2 bases of germline sequence and J loses 5 bases, and the interval between the two ends is 12 bases. This clone was counted once. Its target antigen remains unknown. Qualities for individual bases were not recorded, and no much larger clone is one base off.

What was sequenced was T cells isolated from PBMCs. The clonotype was recovered from a human donor in good health. The V gene is TRBV30 and the J gene is TRBJ2-5; the D gene is unclear. The nucleotides read TGTGCCTGGAGTTTTGGATCGGGTGAGACCCAGTACTTC. Translated, this is CAWSFGSGETQYF.